The text below deals with one T cell receptor beta chain. The target of this receptor is not known. Base quality data are lacking; no much larger clone is found one base away. The same CDR3 also results from other DNA sequences found in this sample. CDR1 MNHNS and CDR2 SASEGT are derived from the germline V gene. Counted from cysteine to phenylalanine, this CDR3 has 13 amino acids. Of all the DNA, just the CDR3 is kept, 39 bases in frame from base 1. V is clipped by 4 bases and J by 7 bases, and the sequence between their germline boundaries is 11 bases long. The entry originates in a study of shared clonotypes between healthy human individuals (TCRdb year 2020). In terms of the full investigation: A few men and a couple of women, aged 18 to 49 years, made up the cohort. For each donor, three plates each were used for CD4 naive and CD4 memory, two plates were used for CD8 naive, and one plate was used for CD8 memory. The study deeply sequenced blood TCR repertoires of about five healthy adults to estimate repertoire size and the extent of clonotype sharing between individuals. Libraries were prepared and TCR repertoires were sequenced by different laboratories using diverse techniques, in order to increase sequencing depth and limit assay-specific biases. Per donor, leukapheresis produced somewhere between about 0.9 and 9.5 billion PBMCs.

The full study reports these points: When a handful of donors were compared, the shared fraction of clonotypes was around 5% for naive CD4, about 4% for naive CD8, more than 2% for memory CD4, and 0.4% for memory CD8. Larger estimated clonotype richness was generally found for naive subsets than for memory subsets. Incomplete sequencing was indicated by rarefaction of sorted-subset datasets, despite the large sequencing depth. Because the study included only a small number of donors, the genetic and exposure-history diversity represented was limited. Based on pairwise subsampling, the degree of clonotype sharing among donors was expected to be affected by sequencing depth. Only blood was sampled, and tissue TCR repertoires likely differ from those in blood. Compared with non-shared clonotypes, the clonotypes found in all four sorted-subset donors had higher generation probabilities.

Using the deep immunoSEQ assay, TCR CDR3 regions were amplified from genomic DNA by multiplex PCR. Genomic DNA extracted from each cell subset was distributed evenly over all wells of several immunoSEQ 96-well plates, and each plate served as one replicate. For sorted subsets, approximately 200 ng of genomic DNA, equivalent to roughly 33,000 T cell genomes, went into each replicate PCR. Purified libraries were quantified with a Qubit 3.0 fluorometer, sized on a Bioanalyzer 2100, and re-quantified with the KAPA Library Quantification kit. Every immunoSEQ 96-well plate was sequenced on a separate single-read 150-cycle Illumina NextSeq 550 flow cell. Per the original workflow: The immunoSEQ output contained only junctional sequences without quality scores, so filtering could not match that applied to full-length reads. To assign V/J genes and CDR3, sequences were annotated using PyIR, a Python wrapper for IgBLAST v1.9, with IMGT germline references. Reads were filtered out if the reads had weak V/J assignments (E-value above 1e-6), no CDR3, stop codons, out-of-frame junctions, or ambiguous translated residues. V3J clonotypes were defined as sequences sharing the same inferred V gene, J gene, and CDR3 amino acid sequence. To compute the percentage overlap between repertoires, the number of shared unique clonotypes was divided by the size of the smaller repertoire. Repertoire richness was assessed with RTK rarefaction, the Chao1 estimator, and Recon v2.1 estimates of unobserved clonotypes. Generation probabilities were computed with OLGA for all TCRbeta clonotypes obtained by the gDNA method from a handful of donors. Not all clones reach the TCRdb copy of this immuneACCESS table, which keeps in-frame sequences only. Checked studies attribute under half of the gap to unresolved V genes and leave the rest unexplained. Clone size and V and J calls were adopted from that table, with D and trimming inferred from the DNA. For this sample the table gives about 2 million clones, of which 85% to 95% were detected only once. The top ten clones comprise about 0.13% of the sample.

The donors were healthy, HIV-negative adults with no recently reported acute infections or vaccinations. Every donor was a Caucasian adult residing in Nashville, Tennessee, USA. CD4+ T cells were enriched by magnetic negative selection; naive cells were then positively selected on CD45RA, and the negative fraction formed the memory subset. Blood was obtained by leukapheresis, after which PBMCs were separated by Ficoll-Histopaque density gradient centrifugation and cryopreserved in liquid nitrogen vapor phase. Purity and quantity of every magnetically sorted T cell population were checked by analytical flow cytometry. Each sorted fraction had its genomic DNA isolated and then quantified by UV absorbance on a Nanodrop 2000c.

Sequenced: naive CD4+ T cells sorted from blood. The cell subset or site label corresponds to: CD45RA+ positively selected. The rearranged segments are TRBV6-1 and TRBJ2-4; the D element might be TRBD1 or TRBD2, as each aligns at 6 bases. The TCR originated in a man between 18 and 29 years old in good health. The CDR3 protein sequence reads: CASSGQGGNIQYF. In nucleotides, the sequence is TGTGCCAGCAGTGGCCAAGGGGGGAACATTCAGTACTTC.